What follows are 2 T cell receptor beta chains derived from one specimen sequenced in a study of shared clonotypes between healthy human individuals. Measured with immunoSEQ multiplex PCR; TCRdb has only the in-frame clones, and not every one. This table holds some 2,000,000 clones, about 95% found once. Naive CD8 cells were CD45RO-negative, positively selected for CCR7, excluding terminally differentiated effector memory CD45RA+ cells. Source material: naive CD8+ T cells sorted from blood. All receptors derive from a man aged 18-30 years in good health.

The chain combines TRBV13 with TRBJ2-3; 7 bases are a match to TRBD2. The CDR3 contains 15 residues. Per the germline V gene, CDR1 is PRHDT and CDR2 is FYEKMQ (reference sequence). J gave up 2 bases and V 4 bases, and 6 bases lay outside the gene matches. The CDR3 loop reads CASSSSAGYTDTQYF. CDR3 bases: TGTGCCAGCAGCTCTTCAGCGGGGTACACAGATACGCAGTATTTT. Using reference TRBV13 and TRBJ2-3 for the parts outside the CDR3, the full variable domain is AAGVIQSPRHLIKEKRETATLKCYPIPRHDTVYWYQQGPGQDPQFLISFYEKMQSDKGSIPDRFSAQQFSDYHSELNMSSLELGDSALYFCASSSSAGYTDTQYFGPGTRLTVL.

The CDR3 nucleotides read TGTGCCAGCAGCTTACCCCACCAGGGTTACAATGAGCAGTTCTTC. Translating gives CASSLPHQGYNEQFF. The rearrangement links TRBV7-3 to TRBJ2-1, with D maybe TRBD1 (5 bases). This CDR3 comprises 15 residues. CDR1 is SGHTA, CDR2 FQGTGA, per germline. V was pared by 2 bases and J by 4 bases, with 12 bases between.